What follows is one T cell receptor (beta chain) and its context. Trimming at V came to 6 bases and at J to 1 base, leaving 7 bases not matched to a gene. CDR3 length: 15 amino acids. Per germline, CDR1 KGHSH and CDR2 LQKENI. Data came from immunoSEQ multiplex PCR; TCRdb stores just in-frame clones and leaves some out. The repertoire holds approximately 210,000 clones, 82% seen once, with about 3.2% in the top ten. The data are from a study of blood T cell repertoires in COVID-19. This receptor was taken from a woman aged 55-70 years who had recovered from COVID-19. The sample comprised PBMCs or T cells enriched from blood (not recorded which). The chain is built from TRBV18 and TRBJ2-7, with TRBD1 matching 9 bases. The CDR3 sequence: CASSSRDRVSYEQYF. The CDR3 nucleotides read TGTGCCAGCTCGTCCCGGGACAGGGTATCCTACGAGCAGTACTTC.